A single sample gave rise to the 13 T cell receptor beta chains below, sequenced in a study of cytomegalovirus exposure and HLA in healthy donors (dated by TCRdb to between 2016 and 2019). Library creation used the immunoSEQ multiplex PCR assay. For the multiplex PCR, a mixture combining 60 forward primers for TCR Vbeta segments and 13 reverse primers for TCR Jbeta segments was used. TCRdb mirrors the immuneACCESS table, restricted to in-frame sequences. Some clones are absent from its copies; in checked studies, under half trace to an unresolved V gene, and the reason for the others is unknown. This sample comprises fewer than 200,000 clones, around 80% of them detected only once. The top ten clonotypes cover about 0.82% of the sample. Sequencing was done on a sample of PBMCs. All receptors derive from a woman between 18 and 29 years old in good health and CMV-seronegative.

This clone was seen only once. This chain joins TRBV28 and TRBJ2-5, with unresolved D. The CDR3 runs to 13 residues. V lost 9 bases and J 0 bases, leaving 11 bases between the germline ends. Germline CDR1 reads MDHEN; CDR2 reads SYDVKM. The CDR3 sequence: CASGRRNQETQYF. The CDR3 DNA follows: TGTGCCAGTGGGCGACGGAACCAAGAGACCCAGTACTTC.

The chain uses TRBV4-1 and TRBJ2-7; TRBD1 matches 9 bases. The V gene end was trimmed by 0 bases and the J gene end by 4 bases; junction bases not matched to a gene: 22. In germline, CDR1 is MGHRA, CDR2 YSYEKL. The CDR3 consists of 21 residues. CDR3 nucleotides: TGCGCCAGCAGCCAAGAAGTTAGGACAGGGGACGGAAGCCGATCAGTATACGAGCAGTACTTC. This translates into CASSQEVRTGDGSRSVYEQYF.

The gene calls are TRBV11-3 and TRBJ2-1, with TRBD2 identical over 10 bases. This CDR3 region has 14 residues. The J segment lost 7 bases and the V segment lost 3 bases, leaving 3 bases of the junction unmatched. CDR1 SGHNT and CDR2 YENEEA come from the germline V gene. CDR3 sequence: CASSFLAGVNEQFF. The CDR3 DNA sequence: TGTGCCAGCAGCTTCCTAGCGGGAGTAAATGAGCAGTTCTTC.

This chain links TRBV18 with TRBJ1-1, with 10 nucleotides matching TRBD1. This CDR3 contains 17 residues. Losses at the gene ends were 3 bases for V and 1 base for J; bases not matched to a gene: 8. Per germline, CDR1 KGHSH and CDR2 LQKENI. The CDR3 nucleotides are TGTGCCAGCTCACCCCCTGGGACAGGGGCGCAGAACACTGAAGCTTTCTTT. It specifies CASSPPGTGAQNTEAFF.

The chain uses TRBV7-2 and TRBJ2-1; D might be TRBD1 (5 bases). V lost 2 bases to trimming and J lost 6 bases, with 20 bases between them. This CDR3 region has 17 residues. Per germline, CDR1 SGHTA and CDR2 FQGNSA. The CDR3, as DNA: TGTGCCAGCAGCTTAAGGATCCCAGAGAGTGGGGCCAATGAGCAGTTCTTC. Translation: CASSLRIPESGANEQFF.

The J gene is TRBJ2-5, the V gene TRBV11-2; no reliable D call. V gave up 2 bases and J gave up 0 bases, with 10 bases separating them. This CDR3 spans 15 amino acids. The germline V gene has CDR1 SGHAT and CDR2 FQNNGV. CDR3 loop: CASSLNRLNQETQYF. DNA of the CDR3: TGTGCCAGCAGCTTAAATCGGTTAAACCAAGAGACCCAGTACTTC. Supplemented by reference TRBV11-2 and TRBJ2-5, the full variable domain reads EAGVAQSPRYKIIEKRQSVAFWCNPISGHATLYWYQQILGQGPKLLIQFQNNGVVDDSQLPKDRFSAERLKGVDSTLKIQPAKLEDSAVYLCASSLNRLNQETQYFGPGTRLLVL.

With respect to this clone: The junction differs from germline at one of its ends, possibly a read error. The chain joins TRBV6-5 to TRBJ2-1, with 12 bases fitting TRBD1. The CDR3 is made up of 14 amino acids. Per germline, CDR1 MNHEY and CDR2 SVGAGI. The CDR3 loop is CASSFLGTGGNRVF. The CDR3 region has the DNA TGTGCCAGCAGTTTCCTGGGGACAGGGGGCAACAGGGTCTTC.

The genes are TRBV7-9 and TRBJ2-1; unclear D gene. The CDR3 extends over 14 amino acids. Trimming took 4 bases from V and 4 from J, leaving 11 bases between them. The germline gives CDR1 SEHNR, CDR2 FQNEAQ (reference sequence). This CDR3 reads CASSSRSPYNEQFF. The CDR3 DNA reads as TGTGCCAGCAGCTCCCGGTCCCCATACAATGAGCAGTTCTTC.

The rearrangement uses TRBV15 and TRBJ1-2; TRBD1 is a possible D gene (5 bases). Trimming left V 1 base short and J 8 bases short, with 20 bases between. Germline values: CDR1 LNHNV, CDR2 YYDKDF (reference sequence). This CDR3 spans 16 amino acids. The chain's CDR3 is CATSRGEVTGLWGYTF. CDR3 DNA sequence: TGTGCCACCAGCAGAGGCGAGGTGACGGGACTGTGGGGCTACACCTTC.

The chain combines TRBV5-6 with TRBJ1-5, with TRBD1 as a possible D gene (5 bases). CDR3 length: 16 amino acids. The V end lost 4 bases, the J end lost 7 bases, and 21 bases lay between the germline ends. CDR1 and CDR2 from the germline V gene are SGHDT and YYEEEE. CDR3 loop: CASSPGTGDGGQPQHF. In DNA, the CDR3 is TGTGCCAGCAGCCCCGGAACGGGGGACGGGGGGCAGCCCCAGCATTTT.

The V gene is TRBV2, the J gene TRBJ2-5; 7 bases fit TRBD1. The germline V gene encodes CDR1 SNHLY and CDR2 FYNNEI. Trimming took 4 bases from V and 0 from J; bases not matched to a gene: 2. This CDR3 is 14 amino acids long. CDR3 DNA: TGTGCCAGCAGTGGGACAGGAAACCAAGAGACCCAGTACTTC. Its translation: CASSGTGNQETQYF. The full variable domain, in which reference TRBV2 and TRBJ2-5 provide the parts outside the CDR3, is EPEVTQTPSHQVTQMGQEVILRCVPISNHLYFYWYRQILGQKVEFLVSFYNNEISEKSEIFDDQFSVERPDGSNFTLKIRSTKLEDSAMYFCASSGTGNQETQYFGPGTRLLVL.

The CDR3 nucleotides are TGTGCCAGCAGACCAACCAGGGGGTATGGCTACACCTTC. It codes for CASRPTRGYGYTF. J is TRBJ1-2 and V is TRBV6-5; 7 bases are a match to TRBD1. Germline assignment: CDR1 MNHEY and CDR2 SVGAGI. CDR3 length equals 13 residues. V lost 6 bases to trimming and J lost 5 bases; unmatched junction nucleotides: 6.

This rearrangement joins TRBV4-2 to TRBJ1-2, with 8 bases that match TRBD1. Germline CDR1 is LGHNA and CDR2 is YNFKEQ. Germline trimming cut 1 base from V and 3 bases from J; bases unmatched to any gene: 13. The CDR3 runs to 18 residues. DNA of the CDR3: TGTGCCAGCAGCCAAGTCAGCTTGGACGGGACAGGTCACTATGGCTACACCTTC. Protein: CASSQVSLDGTGHYGYTF.